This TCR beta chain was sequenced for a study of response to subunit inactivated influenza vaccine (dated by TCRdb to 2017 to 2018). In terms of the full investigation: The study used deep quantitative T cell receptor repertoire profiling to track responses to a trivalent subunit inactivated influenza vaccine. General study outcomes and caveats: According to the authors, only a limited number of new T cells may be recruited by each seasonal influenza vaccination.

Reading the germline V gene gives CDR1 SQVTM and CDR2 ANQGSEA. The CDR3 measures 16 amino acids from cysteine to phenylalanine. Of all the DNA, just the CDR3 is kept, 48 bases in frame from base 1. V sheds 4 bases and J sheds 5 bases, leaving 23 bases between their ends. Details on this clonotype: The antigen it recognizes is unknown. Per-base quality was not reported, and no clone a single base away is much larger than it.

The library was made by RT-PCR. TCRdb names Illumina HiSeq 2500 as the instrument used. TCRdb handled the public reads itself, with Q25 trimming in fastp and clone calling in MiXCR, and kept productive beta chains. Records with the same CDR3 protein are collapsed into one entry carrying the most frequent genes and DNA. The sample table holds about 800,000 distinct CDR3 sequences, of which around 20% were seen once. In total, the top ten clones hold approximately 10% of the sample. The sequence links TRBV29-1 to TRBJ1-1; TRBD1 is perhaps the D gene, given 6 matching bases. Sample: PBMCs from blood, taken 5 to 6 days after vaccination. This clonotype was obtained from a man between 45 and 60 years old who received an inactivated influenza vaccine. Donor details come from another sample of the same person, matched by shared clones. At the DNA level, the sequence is TGCAGCGTTGTCGGTGGGGTAGGGGGGGATCGGACTGAAGCTTTCTTT. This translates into CSVVGGVGGDRTEAFF.